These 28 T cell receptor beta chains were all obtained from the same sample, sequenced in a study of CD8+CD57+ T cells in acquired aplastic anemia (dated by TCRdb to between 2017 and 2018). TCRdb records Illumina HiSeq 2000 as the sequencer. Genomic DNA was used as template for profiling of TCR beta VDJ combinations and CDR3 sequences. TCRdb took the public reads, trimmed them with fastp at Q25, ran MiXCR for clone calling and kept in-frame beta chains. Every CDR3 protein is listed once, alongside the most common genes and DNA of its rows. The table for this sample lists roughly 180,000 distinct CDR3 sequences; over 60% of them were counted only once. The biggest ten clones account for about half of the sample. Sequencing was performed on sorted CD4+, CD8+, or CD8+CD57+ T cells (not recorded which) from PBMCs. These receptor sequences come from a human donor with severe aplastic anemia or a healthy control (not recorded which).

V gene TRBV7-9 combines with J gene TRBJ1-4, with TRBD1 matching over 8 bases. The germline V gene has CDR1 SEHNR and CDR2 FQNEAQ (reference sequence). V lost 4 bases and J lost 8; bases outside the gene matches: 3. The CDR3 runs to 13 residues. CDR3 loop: CASSSRTGEKLFF. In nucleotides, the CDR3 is TGTGCCAGCAGCTCTCGGACAGGGGAAAAACTGTTTTTT.

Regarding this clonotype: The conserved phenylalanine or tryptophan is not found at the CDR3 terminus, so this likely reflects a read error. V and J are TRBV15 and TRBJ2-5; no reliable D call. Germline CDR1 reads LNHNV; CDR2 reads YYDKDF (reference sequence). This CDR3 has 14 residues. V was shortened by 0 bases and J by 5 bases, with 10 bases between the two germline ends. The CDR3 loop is CATSRDPSAETQYL. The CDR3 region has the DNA TGTGCCACCAGCAGAGATCCATCCGCGGAGACCCAGTACCTC.

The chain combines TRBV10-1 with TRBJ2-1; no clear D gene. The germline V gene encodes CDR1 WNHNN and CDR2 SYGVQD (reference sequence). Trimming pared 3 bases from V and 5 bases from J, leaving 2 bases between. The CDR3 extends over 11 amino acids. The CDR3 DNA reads TGCGCCAGCAGTGACAACAATGAGCAGTTCTTC. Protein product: CASSDNNEQFF.

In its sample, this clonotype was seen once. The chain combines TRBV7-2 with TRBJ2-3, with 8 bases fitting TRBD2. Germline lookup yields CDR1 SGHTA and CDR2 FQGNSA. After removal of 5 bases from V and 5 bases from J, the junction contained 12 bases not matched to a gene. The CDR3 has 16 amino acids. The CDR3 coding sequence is TGTGCCAGCAGCCCCGTTGGCGGGGGGCCGATAGATACGCAGTATTTT. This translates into CASSPVGGGPIDTQYF.

The CDR3 sequence is CASPKGGTEAFF. DNA for the CDR3: TGTGCCTCTCCCAAGGGTGGGACTGAAGCTTTCTTT. The chain combines TRBV2 with TRBJ1-1; no reliable D call. CDR3 length equals 12 residues. V gave up 11 bases and J gave up 5 bases, with 15 bases separating them. CDR1 is SNHLY, CDR2 FYNNEI, per germline.

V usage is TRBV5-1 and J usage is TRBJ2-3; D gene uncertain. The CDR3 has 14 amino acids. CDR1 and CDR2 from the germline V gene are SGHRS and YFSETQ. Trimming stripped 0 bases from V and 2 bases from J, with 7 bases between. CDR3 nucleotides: TGCGCCAGCAGCTTGGAACGGCACACAGATACGCAGTATTTT. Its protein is CASSLERHTDTQYF.

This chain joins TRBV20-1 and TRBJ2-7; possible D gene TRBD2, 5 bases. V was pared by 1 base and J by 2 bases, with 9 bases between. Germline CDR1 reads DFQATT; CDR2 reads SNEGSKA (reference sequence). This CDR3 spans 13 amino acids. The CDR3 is CSARGRGAYEQYF. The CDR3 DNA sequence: TGCAGTGCTAGAGGCCGGGGAGCCTACGAGCAGTACTTC.

The CDR3 spells CSAWGDGISYEQYRGYTF. The CDR3 coding sequence is TGCAGTGCTTGGGGAGATGGAATATCCTACGAGCAGTACCGTGGCTACACCTTC. The chain carries TRBV20-1 and TRBJ1-2; D gene unclear. Germline CDR1 DFQATT, CDR2 SNEGSKA (reference sequence). The V gene lost 5 bases and the J gene lost 7 bases, with 32 bases spanning the gap. The CDR3 runs 18 residues.

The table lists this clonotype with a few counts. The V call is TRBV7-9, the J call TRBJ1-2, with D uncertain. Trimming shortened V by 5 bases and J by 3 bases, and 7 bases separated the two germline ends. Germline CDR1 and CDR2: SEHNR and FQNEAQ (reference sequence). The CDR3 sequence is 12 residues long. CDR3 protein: CASSGLDYGYTF. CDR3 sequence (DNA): TGTGCCAGCAGCGGCCTCGACTATGGCTACACCTTC.

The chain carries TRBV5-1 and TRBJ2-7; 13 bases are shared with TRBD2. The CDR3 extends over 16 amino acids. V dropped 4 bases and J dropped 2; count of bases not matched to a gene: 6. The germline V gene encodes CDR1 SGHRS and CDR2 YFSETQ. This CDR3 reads CASSQGLAGNPYEQYF. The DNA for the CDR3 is TGCGCCAGCAGCCAGGGACTAGCGGGAAACCCCTACGAGCAGTACTTC.

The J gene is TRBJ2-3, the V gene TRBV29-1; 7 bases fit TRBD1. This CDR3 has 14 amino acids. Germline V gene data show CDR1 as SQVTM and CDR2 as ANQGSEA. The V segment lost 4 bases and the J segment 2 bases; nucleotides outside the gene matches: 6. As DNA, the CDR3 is TGCAGCGTTGCGCGACAGGGAAACACAGATACGCAGTATTTT. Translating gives CSVARQGNTDTQYF.

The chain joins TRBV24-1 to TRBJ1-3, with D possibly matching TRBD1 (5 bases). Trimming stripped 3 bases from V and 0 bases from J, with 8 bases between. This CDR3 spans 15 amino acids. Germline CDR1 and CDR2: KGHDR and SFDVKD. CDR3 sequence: CATSDPDSSGNTIYF. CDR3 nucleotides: TGTGCCACCAGTGATCCCGACAGCTCTGGAAACACCATATATTTT.

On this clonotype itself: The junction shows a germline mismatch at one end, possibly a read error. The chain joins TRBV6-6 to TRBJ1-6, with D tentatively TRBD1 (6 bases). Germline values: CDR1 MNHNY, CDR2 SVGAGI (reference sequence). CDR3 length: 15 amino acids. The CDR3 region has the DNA TGTGCCAGCGGTTACGCCAGGGGTGCTAATTCACCCCTCCACTTT. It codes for CASGYARGANSPLHF.

Written as DNA, the CDR3 is TGTGCCAGCAGCCCCACGGGCAGCGGCAATGAGCAGTTCTTC. Translated, it gives CASSPTGSGNEQFF. The J gene is TRBJ2-1, the V gene TRBV11-2, with a tentative D call TRBD2 (5 bases). The CDR3 loop spans 14 amino acids. Germline lookup yields CDR1 SGHAT and CDR2 FQNNGV. Between the trimmed V and J ends, which lost 5 bases and 6 bases, there was a span of 14 bases.

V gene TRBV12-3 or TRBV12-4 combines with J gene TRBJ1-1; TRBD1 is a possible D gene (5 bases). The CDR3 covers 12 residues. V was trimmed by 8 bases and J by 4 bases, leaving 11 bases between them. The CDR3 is CASGRQSTEAFF. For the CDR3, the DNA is TGTGCCAGCGGTCGACAGAGCACTGAAGCTTTCTTT.

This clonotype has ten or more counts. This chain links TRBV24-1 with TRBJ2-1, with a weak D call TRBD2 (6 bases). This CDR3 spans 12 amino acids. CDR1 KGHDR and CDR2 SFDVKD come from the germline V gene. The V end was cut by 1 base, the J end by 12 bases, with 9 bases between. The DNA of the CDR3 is TGTGCCACCAGTGATTTTAGCGGTAGGCAGTTCTTC. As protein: CATSDFSGRQFF.

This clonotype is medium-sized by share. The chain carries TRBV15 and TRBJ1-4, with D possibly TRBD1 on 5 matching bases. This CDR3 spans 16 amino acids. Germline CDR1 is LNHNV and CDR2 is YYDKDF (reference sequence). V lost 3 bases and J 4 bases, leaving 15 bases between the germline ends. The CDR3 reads CATSRTAAKGNEKLFF. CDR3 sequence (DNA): TGTGCCACCAGCAGGACAGCCGCCAAGGGTAATGAAAAACTGTTTTTT. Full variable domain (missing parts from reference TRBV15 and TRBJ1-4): DAMVIQNPRYQVTQFGKPVTLSCSQTLNHNVMYWYQQKSSQAPKLLFHYYDKDFNNEADTPDNFQSRRPNTSFCFLDIRSPGLGDTAMYLCATSRTAAKGNEKLFFGSGTQLSVL.

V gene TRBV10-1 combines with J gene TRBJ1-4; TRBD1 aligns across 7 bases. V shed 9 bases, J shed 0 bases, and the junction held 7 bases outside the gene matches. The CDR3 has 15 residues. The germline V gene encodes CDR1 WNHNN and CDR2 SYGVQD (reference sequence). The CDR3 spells CARFSGTATNEKLFF. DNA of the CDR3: TGCGCCAGATTCTCCGGGACAGCAACTAATGAAAAACTGTTTTTT.

CDR3 region: CSARQGEASGANVLTF. CDR3 nucleotides: TGCAGTGCTCGCCAGGGGGAGGCCAGCGGGGCCAACGTCCTGACTTTC. The J gene is TRBJ2-6, the V gene TRBV20-1, with a tentative D call TRBD1 (7 bases). Germline loops: CDR1 DFQATT, CDR2 SNEGSKA (reference sequence). The CDR3 totals 16 residues. V shed 5 bases and J shed 4 bases, with 18 bases lying between them.

The CDR3 DNA follows: TGTGCCAGCAGTTCGACAGCCCCAAGCTACACCTTC. Translating gives CASSSTAPSYTF. V and J are TRBV12-3 or TRBV12-4 and TRBJ1-2, with D perhaps matching TRBD1 (5 bases). V was pared by 4 bases and J by 9 bases, with 12 bases between. The CDR3 runs to 12 residues.

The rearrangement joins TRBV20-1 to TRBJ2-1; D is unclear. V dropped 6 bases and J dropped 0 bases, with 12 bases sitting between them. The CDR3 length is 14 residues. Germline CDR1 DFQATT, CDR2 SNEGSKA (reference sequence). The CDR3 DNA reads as TGCAGTGCCCTATCCTTGTACTCCTACAATGAGCAGTTCTTC. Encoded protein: CSALSLYSYNEQFF.

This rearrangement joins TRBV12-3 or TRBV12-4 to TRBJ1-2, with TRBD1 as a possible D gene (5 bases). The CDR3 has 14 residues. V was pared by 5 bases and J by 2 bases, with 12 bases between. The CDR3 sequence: CASSGIGANYGYTF. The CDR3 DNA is TGTGCCAGCAGTGGTATAGGGGCAAACTATGGCTACACCTTC.

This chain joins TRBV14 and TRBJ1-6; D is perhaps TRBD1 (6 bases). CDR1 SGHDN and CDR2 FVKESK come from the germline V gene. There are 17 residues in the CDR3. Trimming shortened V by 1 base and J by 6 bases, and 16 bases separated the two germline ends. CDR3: CASSQGRGGALNSPLHF. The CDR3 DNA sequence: TGTGCCAGCAGCCAAGGTAGGGGGGGTGCTCTTAATTCACCCCTCCACTTT.

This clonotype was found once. CDR3 sequence: CASRPGTSGSTDTQYF. CDR3 DNA: TGTGCCAGCAGACCCGGGACTAGCGGATCCACAGATACGCAGTATTTT. V usage is TRBV12-3 or TRBV12-4 and J usage is TRBJ2-3; TRBD2 matches 11 bases. There are 16 residues in the CDR3. Trimming cost V 6 bases and J 2 bases; bases outside gene matches: 7.

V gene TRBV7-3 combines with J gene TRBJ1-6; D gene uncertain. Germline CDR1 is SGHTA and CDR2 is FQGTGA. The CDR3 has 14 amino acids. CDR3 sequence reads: CASLIEGGESPLHF. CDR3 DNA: TGTGCTAGCTTGATTGAAGGCGGAGAGTCACCCCTCCACTTT. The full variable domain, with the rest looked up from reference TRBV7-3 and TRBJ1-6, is GAGVSQTPSNKVTEKGKYVELRCDPISGHTALYWYRQSLGQGPEFLIYFQGTGAADDSGLPNDRFFAVRPEGSVSTLKIQRTERGDSAVYLCASLIEGGESPLHFGNGTRLTVT.

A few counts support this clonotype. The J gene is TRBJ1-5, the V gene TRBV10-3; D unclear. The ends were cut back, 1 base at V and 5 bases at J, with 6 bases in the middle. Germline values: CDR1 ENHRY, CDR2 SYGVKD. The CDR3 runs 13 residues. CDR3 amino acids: CAISEFTDQPQHF. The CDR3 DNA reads TGTGCCATCAGTGAGTTTACAGATCAGCCCCAGCATTTT.

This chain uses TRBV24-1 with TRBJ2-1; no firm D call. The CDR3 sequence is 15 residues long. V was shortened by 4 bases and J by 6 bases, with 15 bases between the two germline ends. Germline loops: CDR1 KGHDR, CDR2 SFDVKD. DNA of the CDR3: TGTGCCACCAGTGACGACTCAAAGATCGTCAATGAGCAGTTCTTC. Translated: CATSDDSKIVNEQFF.

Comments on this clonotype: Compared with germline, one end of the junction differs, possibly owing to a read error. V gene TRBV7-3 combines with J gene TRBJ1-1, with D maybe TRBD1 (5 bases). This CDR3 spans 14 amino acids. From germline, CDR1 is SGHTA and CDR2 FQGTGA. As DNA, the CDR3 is TGTGCCAGCAGCCCAAGCGGGACCTCCTCTGAGGCTTTCTTT. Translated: CASSPSGTSSEAFF.